Below are 21 T cell receptor beta chains sequenced from a single sample in a study of blood T cell repertoires in COVID-19. TCRdb keeps only in-frame clones here, not all; method: immunoSEQ multiplex PCR. Of around 180,000 clones in the sample, approximately 90% are singletons; the top ten hold roughly 26%. Sequencing was performed on peripheral blood. These receptor sequences come from a man between 60 and 75 years old with acute or convalescent COVID-19.

The chain recombines TRBV5-1 with TRBJ2-2, with 12 bases that match TRBD2. Per germline, CDR1 SGHRS and CDR2 YFSETQ. With 4 bases clipped from V and 7 bases from J, the junction kept 8 bases outside the gene matches. This CDR3 comprises 16 residues. CDR3 residues: CASSLRTSGAGGELFF. CDR3 in DNA: TGCGCCAGCAGCCTCCGGACTAGCGGGGCGGGCGGGGAGCTGTTTTTT.

The chain has TRBV6-1 and TRBJ1-1, with TRBD1 as a possible D gene (5 bases). V was trimmed by 2 bases and J by 8 bases, leaving 9 bases between them. This CDR3 region has 12 residues. The germline CDR1 and CDR2 sequences are MNHNS and SASEGT. CDR3 loop: CASSEYPGEAFF. The CDR3 DNA reads as TGTGCCAGCAGTGAATATCCAGGGGAAGCTTTCTTT.

The chain carries TRBV3-1 (or the pseudogene TRBV3-2) and TRBJ1-3, with D uncertain. CDR3 length: 14 residues. The germline V gene encodes CDR1 LGHDT and CDR2 YNNKEL (reference sequence). The V and J ends lost 4 bases and 0 bases respectively, with 7 bases between them. DNA for the CDR3: TGTGCCAGCAGCCTTCTGAGCTCTGGAAACACCATATATTTT. This gives the protein CASSLLSSGNTIYF.

V usage is TRBV5-1 and J usage is TRBJ2-1; 14 bases are shared with TRBD2. Per germline, CDR1 SGHRS and CDR2 YFSETQ. There are 16 residues in the CDR3. V was pared by 3 bases and J by 4 bases, with 3 bases of the junction left unmatched. CDR3 DNA sequence: TGCGCCAGCAGCTGGACTAGCGGGGGGTATTACAATGAGCAGTTCTTC. Translating it yields CASSWTSGGYYNEQFF.

The V call is TRBV4-3, the J call TRBJ2-3; 9 nucleotides align to TRBD2. CDR1 and CDR2 from the germline V gene are LGHNA and YSLEER. Trimming at V came to 0 bases and at J to 3 bases, leaving 16 bases not matched to a gene. The CDR3 is 20 residues long. CDR3 loop: CASSQDVPRGGRARTDTQYF. The CDR3 coding sequence is TGCGCCAGCAGCCAAGATGTCCCCCGAGGCGGGAGGGCCCGAACAGATACGCAGTATTTT.

The chain links TRBV5-1 to TRBJ1-4, with 9 bases aligning to TRBD1. The germline V gene encodes CDR1 SGHRS and CDR2 YFSETQ. The CDR3 runs to 15 residues. V trimming: 5 bases; J trimming: 7 bases; junction bases outside the gene matches: 9. The CDR3 bases are TGCGCCAGCAGGACAGGGGGAAGGAGAGGTGAAAAACTGTTTTTT. Amino acid sequence: CASRTGGRRGEKLFF.

This chain joins TRBV3-1 (or the pseudogene TRBV3-2) and TRBJ1-1; D uncertain. V was pared by 4 bases and J by 0 bases, with 9 bases between. CDR3 length: 14 residues. Germline lookup yields CDR1 LGHDT and CDR2 YNNKEL (reference sequence). CDR3 region: CASSLRSVNTEAFF. The CDR3 nucleotides are TGTGCCAGCAGCCTTCGATCGGTGAACACTGAAGCTTTCTTT.

The chain links TRBV11-2 to TRBJ1-1; D is unclear. This CDR3 spans 15 amino acids. V lost 1 base, J lost 0 bases, and 9 bases lay in between. Germline CDR1 reads SGHAT; CDR2 reads FQNNGV. CDR3 in amino acids: CASSLAPGMNTEAFF. CDR3 sequence (DNA): TGTGCCAGCAGCTTAGCTCCAGGCATGAACACTGAAGCTTTCTTT.

This chain joins TRBV20-1 and TRBJ1-1; possible D gene TRBD1, 5 bases. The CDR3 totals 15 residues. CDR1 is DFQATT and CDR2 is SNEGSKA in the germline V gene (reference sequence). Trimming pared 3 bases from V and 5 bases from J, leaving 19 bases between. In nucleotides, the CDR3 is TGCAGTGCTAGTGAACTCAACGGGGGGATAACTGAAGCTTTCTTT. Protein sequence: CSASELNGGITEAFF.

The CDR3 region has the DNA TGTGCCAGTAGTATTGACACGGAGGTCACTGAAGCTTTCTTT. It specifies CASSIDTEVTEAFF. This chain connects TRBV19 to TRBJ1-1; D not certain. Germline CDR1 LNHDA, CDR2 SQIVND (reference sequence). With 3 bases removed from V and 4 bases from J, the gap between germline ends came to 12 bases. The CDR3 runs to 14 residues.

The chain joins TRBV5-1 to TRBJ1-6; D is perhaps TRBD1 (6 bases). The germline CDR1 and CDR2 sequences are SGHRS and YFSETQ. The CDR3 covers 16 residues. V was clipped by 4 bases and J by 5 bases, with 16 bases between them. The CDR3 region has the DNA TGCGCCAGCAGCCAACGGGGGGGCCGGAATAATTCACCCCTCCACTTT. This codes for CASSQRGGRNNSPLHF.

The chain recombines TRBV12-3 or TRBV12-4 with TRBJ1-2; TRBD1 aligns across 7 bases. The CDR3 is 12 amino acids. With 4 bases clipped from V and 8 bases from J, the junction kept 4 bases outside the gene matches. CDR3 sequence: CASSSTGRGYTF. The CDR3, as DNA: TGTGCCAGCAGTTCGACAGGGAGGGGCTACACCTTC.

The genes are TRBV7-3 and TRBJ2-2; a possible D gene is TRBD2 (6 bases). This CDR3 is 14 amino acids long. Trimming left V 5 bases short and J 1 base short, with 8 bases between. In germline, CDR1 is SGHTA, CDR2 FQGTGA. CDR3 DNA: TGTGCCAGCAGCATTAGCGGGAACACCGGGGAGCTGTTTTTT. Translating gives CASSISGNTGELFF.

The chain links TRBV30 to TRBJ1-6; the match to TRBD1 covers 9 bases. J was trimmed by 1 base and V by 0 bases; bases with no gene match: 10. Germline V gene lookup returns CDR1 GTSNPN and CDR2 SVGIG (reference sequence). CDR3 length equals 19 residues. The CDR3 bases are TGTGCCTGGAGTGTACGAGGACAGGGGTTATGGTCCTATAATTCACCCCTCCACTTT. Translation: CAWSVRGQGLWSYNSPLHF.

The chain links TRBV4-2 to TRBJ1-1; a possible D gene is TRBD1 (5 bases). The CDR3 covers 13 residues. V lost 0 bases and J 11 bases, leaving 13 bases between the germline ends. Germline lookup yields CDR1 LGHNA and CDR2 YNFKEQ. CDR3 bases: TGTGCCAGCAGCCAAGAAGGAGGAGGGGATGCTTTCTTT. Amino acid sequence: CASSQEGGGDAFF.

The rearrangement joins TRBV6-4 to TRBJ2-1; D unclear. Per the germline V gene, CDR1 is MRHNA and CDR2 is SNTAGT. The CDR3 spans 14 residues. V was trimmed by 6 bases and J by 6 bases, leaving 15 bases between them. The CDR3 DNA reads TGTGCCAGCAGCAGGATGAGTGCTTCCAATGAGCAGTTCTTC. Its protein is CASSRMSASNEQFF.

The chain combines TRBV21-1 with TRBJ1-4. TRBV21-1 represents a pseudogene. This CDR3 spans 14 amino acids. CDR3 region: CASSQRVVLEKLFF. The CDR3 coding sequence is TGTGCCAGCAGCCAACGGGTGGTGCTTGAAAAACTGTTTTTT.

The chain recombines TRBV27 with TRBJ1-2, with 8 bases lining up with TRBD1. Germline-derived CDR1 and CDR2 are MNHEY and SMNVEV (reference sequence). CDR3 length equals 17 residues. The junction had 11 bases not matched to a gene; V was cut back by 1 base and J by 4 bases. CDR3 sequence reads: CASSLYSPTGDAYGYTF. Here the CDR3 DNA reads TGTGCCAGCAGTTTATACTCTCCGACAGGGGACGCCTATGGCTACACCTTC.

The chain employs TRBV9 and TRBJ1-4, with D possibly matching TRBD1 (6 bases). The germline CDR1 and CDR2 sequences are SGDLS and YYNGEE. The CDR3 spans 16 residues. V lost 0 bases to trimming and J lost 6 bases, with 15 bases between them. CDR3 sequence (DNA): TGTGCCAGCAGCGTAGCCCAGACAGGCGCGCATGAAAAACTGTTTTTT. This codes for CASSVAQTGAHEKLFF.

The chain is built from TRBV5-1 and TRBJ1-1; D gene ambiguous. V was cut by 3 bases and J by 1 base, with 10 bases left in between. Germline CDR1 reads SGHRS; CDR2 reads YFSETQ. The length of the CDR3 is 14 residues. Written as DNA, the CDR3 is TGCGCCAGCAGCTCCTTCTCAGGGAACACTGAAGCTTTCTTT. Its protein is CASSSFSGNTEAFF.

The chain carries TRBV30 and TRBJ2-1; TRBD2 aligns across 9 bases. Trimming took 2 bases from V and 7 from J; bases not matched to a gene: 21. Germline V gene sequence: CDR1 GTSNPN, CDR2 SVGIG (reference sequence). The CDR3 is made up of 19 amino acids. DNA for the CDR3: TGTGCCTGGAGTCTACAGACGGGGCTAGCGGGGCTCCCGGGGAATGAGCAGTTCTTC. Protein product: CAWSLQTGLAGLPGNEQFF.